The present entry profiles one T cell receptor beta chain with its context. Its antigen is not known. The data originate from a study of PD-1 blockade in classical Hodgkin lymphoma. Study-level points and caveats: There was a significant rise in CD4+ TCR diversity by C4D1, with no such rise for CD8+. Individuals who commenced nivolumab within less than 1 year of ASCT were excluded.

Trimming removed 1 base from V and 0 bases from J, with 8 bases in between. CDR3 length: 15 amino acids. CDR1 is SGHVS, CDR2 FQNEAQ, per germline. The sample's time point: cycle 4 day 1 (C4D1), after less than 7 weeks of nivolumab. In every patient, relapse followed autologous stem cell transplantation, while exposure to brentuximab vedotin differed. Thawed PBMCs underwent magnetic negative selection to obtain purified CD8+ T cells. Generated by immunoSEQ multiplex PCR, the TCRdb table keeps only in-frame clones and is missing some. The repertoire holds approximately 6,400 clones, around 73% seen once, with approximately 13% in the top ten.

The chain has TRBV7-8 and TRBJ2-3; unclear D gene. This specimen was CD8+ T cells from blood, taken before the fourth cycle of nivolumab. The clonotype was recovered from a human donor with classical Hodgkin lymphoma. In DNA, the CDR3 is TGTGCCAGCAGCTTAGGACGGTATAGCACAGATACGCAGTATTTT. This translates into CASSLGRYSTDTQYF.